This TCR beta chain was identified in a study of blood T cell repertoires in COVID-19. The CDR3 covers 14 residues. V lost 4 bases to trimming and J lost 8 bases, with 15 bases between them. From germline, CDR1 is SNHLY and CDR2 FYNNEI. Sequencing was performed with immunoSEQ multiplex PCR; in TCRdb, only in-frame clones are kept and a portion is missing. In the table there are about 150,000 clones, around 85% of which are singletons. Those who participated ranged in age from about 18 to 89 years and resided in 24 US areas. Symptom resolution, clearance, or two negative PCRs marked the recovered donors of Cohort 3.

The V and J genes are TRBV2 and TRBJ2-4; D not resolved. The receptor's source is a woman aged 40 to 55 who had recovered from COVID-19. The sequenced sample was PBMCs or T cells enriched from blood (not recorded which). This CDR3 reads CASSGQSSADIQYF. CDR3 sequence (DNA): TGTGCCAGCAGTGGCCAGTCGTCTGCGGACATTCAGTACTTC.